This entry lists 27 T cell receptor beta chains sequenced from one sample in a study of T-cell memory formation after mild COVID-19. TCRdb itself ran the 5' RACE reads through MiXCR, one entry per CDR3 protein. In the table there are 210,000 or so distinct CDR3 sequences, around 26% of which are singletons. Sequencing input: PBMCs or a T cell subset sorted from them (not recorded which). All receptors derive from an adult woman who had mild COVID-19 (a few samples of this study predate the infection). Cell type and time point are not known.

This chain uses TRBV20-1 with TRBJ1-1; tentatively, D is TRBD1 (5 bases). The germline V gene has CDR1 DFQATT and CDR2 SNEGSKA (reference sequence). The CDR3 loop spans 11 amino acids. With 3 bases removed from V and 7 bases from J, the gap between germline ends came to 9 bases. The DNA for the CDR3 is TGCAGTGCTAGCTTGGGGCTTGAAGCTTTCTTT. Translating gives CSASLGLEAFF.

CDR3 protein: CASRLSRVPGNTIYF. The CDR3 region has the DNA TGTGCCAGCCGATTAAGCAGGGTCCCTGGAAACACCATATATTTT. This chain links TRBV7-9 with TRBJ1-3; a weak D match, TRBD1 (5 bases). From germline, CDR1 is SEHNR and CDR2 FQNEAQ (reference sequence). This CDR3 is 15 amino acids long. The V and J ends lost 8 bases and 2 bases respectively, with 16 bases between them.

In DNA, the CDR3 is TGTGCCAGCAGTGAAGCTGGACAGGTGGGGGAGCAGTACTTC. Its protein product is CASSEAGQVGEQYF. The rearrangement joins TRBV6-1 to TRBJ2-7, with TRBD1 identical over 7 bases. The CDR3 has 14 amino acids. V shed 0 bases, J shed 7 bases, and the junction held 6 bases outside the gene matches. Germline values: CDR1 MNHNS, CDR2 SASEGT.

This clonotype was observed at least ten times. The chain has TRBV4-1 and TRBJ2-2; 14 bases line up with TRBD2. Germline-derived CDR1 and CDR2 are MGHRA and YSYEKL. CDR3 length: 19 amino acids. V shed 3 bases, J shed 5 bases, and the junction held 11 bases outside the gene matches. CDR3 sequence (DNA): TGCGCCAGCAGCCAGACCCGACTAGCGGGGGGGCCGGGGACCGGGGAGCTGTTTTTT. This sequence encodes CASSQTRLAGGPGTGELFF.

The V gene is TRBV7-9, the J gene TRBJ2-3; perhaps D is TRBD1 or TRBD2 (6 bases each). V was cut by 5 bases and J by 0 bases, with 12 bases left in between. Germline loops: CDR1 SEHNR, CDR2 FQNEAQ (reference sequence). The CDR3 spans 15 residues. The CDR3 nucleotides are TGTGCCAGCAGCGTGGGGGGCGGGAGCACAGATACGCAGTATTTT. Its translation is CASSVGGGSTDTQYF.

The rearrangement links TRBV3-1 to TRBJ2-7; D is possibly TRBD1 (5 bases). There are 14 residues in the CDR3. The V gene lost 5 bases and the J gene lost 2 bases, with 13 bases spanning the gap. Germline CDR1 reads LGHDT; CDR2 reads YNNKEL (reference sequence). The CDR3 protein is CASSFQRQPYEQYF. The CDR3, as DNA: TGTGCCAGCAGCTTCCAAAGACAGCCCTACGAGCAGTACTTC.

The chain joins TRBV29-1 to TRBJ2-5; TRBD1 matches at 7 bases. Germline CDR1 reads SQVTM; CDR2 reads ANQGSEA. V lost 3 bases, J lost 2 bases, and 3 bases stayed unmatched. CDR3 length equals 13 residues. The CDR3 DNA reads as TGCAGCGTTGACCAGGGGGTTCAAGAGACCCAGTACTTC. As protein: CSVDQGVQETQYF.

This clonotype was found a few times. The genes are TRBV27 and TRBJ1-2; no definite D call. The V gene lost 3 bases and the J gene lost 5 bases, with 13 bases spanning the gap. The CDR3 runs 14 residues. CDR1 and CDR2 from the germline V gene are MNHEY and SMNVEV (reference sequence). The CDR3 DNA sequence: TGTGCCAGCAGTTTGAGGGAGGGATTGTATGGCTACACCTTC. Translated, it gives CASSLREGLYGYTF.

In this sample, this clonotype turned up a few times. The J gene is TRBJ2-1, the V gene TRBV7-9; D gene uncertain. Germline V CDR1 and CDR2: SEHNR, FQNEAQ (reference sequence). CDR3 size: 16 residues. Deletions cut 3 bases from V and 6 bases from J, with 18 bases between. In DNA form, the CDR3 reads TGTGCCAGCAGCTTGCCTTGGGTCACAGCCTTCAATGAGCAGTTCTTC. Translating gives CASSLPWVTAFNEQFF.

This clonotype was observed a handful of times. The V call is TRBV12-3 or TRBV12-4, the J call TRBJ2-2; 8 bases are shared with TRBD2. The junction had 10 bases not matched to a gene; V was cut back by 3 bases and J by 7 bases. The CDR3 is made up of 16 amino acids. As DNA, the CDR3 is TGTGCCAGCAGTTTGCCCGGGGGGGCCTTTAACGGGGAGCTGTTTTTT. Translation: CASSLPGGAFNGELFF.

The J gene is TRBJ2-1, the V gene TRBV15, with 7 bases aligning to TRBD2. Losses at the gene ends were 3 bases for V and 8 bases for J; bases not matched to a gene: 13. The germline V gene encodes CDR1 LNHNV and CDR2 YYDKDF (reference sequence). This CDR3 spans 16 amino acids. The CDR3 is CATSREGLVQSYEQFF. The CDR3 nucleotides are TGTGCCACCAGCAGGGAAGGACTAGTTCAGTCCTATGAGCAGTTCTTC.

The count of this clonotype is one. This may be a read error, as it is one base from a much larger clone. The chain's CDR3 is CAIRYDTQYF. The CDR3 coding sequence is TGTGCCATCAGATATGATACGCAGTATTTT. The genes are TRBV6-1 and TRBJ2-3; no reliable D call. V lost 10 bases, J lost 6 bases, and 8 bases lay in between. This CDR3 spans 10 amino acids. Germline values: CDR1 MNHNS, CDR2 SASEGT.

The gene calls are TRBV11-3 and TRBJ2-1; D may be TRBD1 (6 bases). CDR1 and CDR2 (germline): SGHNT, YENEEA. Trimming took off 5 bases at V and 8 bases at J, with 28 bases between the two ends. The CDR3 is 18 residues long. The CDR3, as DNA: TGTGCCAGCAGCACGCTCGCTAAGGACAGTATTCGGGCACATGAGCAGTTCTTC. Translation: CASSTLAKDSIRAHEQFF.

The rearrangement links TRBV6-2 or TRBV6-3 to TRBJ1-1; D gene ambiguous. V was clipped by 7 bases and J by 3 bases, with 18 bases between them. The CDR3 is 15 residues long. Germline CDR1 and CDR2: MNHEY and SVGEGT. The CDR3 DNA reads as TGTGCCAGCACCCACCCCAGCTACGTGGACACTGAAGCTTTCTTT. Encoded protein: CASTHPSYVDTEAFF.

V and J are TRBV4-2 and TRBJ1-2, with D unclear. The CDR3 spans 14 residues. Germline V gene sequence: CDR1 LGHNA, CDR2 YNFKEQ. Trimming stripped 0 bases from V and 5 bases from J, with 10 bases between. The CDR3, as DNA: TGTGCCAGCAGCCAAGATAGCATGGTGTATGGCTACACCTTC. It encodes CASSQDSMVYGYTF.

The table lists this clonotype with a few counts. The rearrangement uses TRBV7-2 and TRBJ2-4, with D uncertain. V was trimmed by 11 bases and J by 0 bases, leaving 17 bases between them. Germline loops: CDR1 SGHTA, CDR2 FQGNSA. The CDR3 runs 15 residues. The CDR3 here is CAPKRAELAKNIQYF. DNA for the CDR3: TGTGCCCCGAAACGTGCGGAACTAGCCAAAAACATTCAGTACTTC.

The CDR3 region has the DNA TGCGCCAGCAGCTCCGAAACAGGGTACTATGGCTACACCTTC. This encodes CASSSETGYYGYTF. V and J are TRBV5-1 and TRBJ1-2; D might be TRBD1 (6 bases). The CDR3 is 14 amino acids. Germline V gene data show CDR1 as SGHRS and CDR2 as YFSETQ. Trimming cost V 3 bases and J 3 bases, with 12 bases left between them.

This rearrangement joins TRBV2 to TRBJ1-5, with D possibly being TRBD1 (5 bases). The CDR3 is made up of 13 amino acids. The germline gives CDR1 SNHLY, CDR2 FYNNEI. V shed 2 bases and J shed 12 bases, with 14 bases lying between them. CDR3 DNA: TGTGCCAGCAGTGAATCTCAAGCGGGGCACCAGCATTTT. Translating gives CASSESQAGHQHF.

The chain is built from TRBV5-5 and TRBJ2-3; 7 bases are shared with TRBD1. Losses at the gene ends were 3 bases for V and 1 base for J; bases not matched to a gene: 8. Germline V gene data show CDR1 as SGHKS and CDR2 as YYEKEE (reference sequence). CDR3 length: 16 residues. Here the CDR3 reads CASSYTRGGGTDTQYF. CDR3 in DNA: TGTGCCAGCAGCTACACAAGAGGGGGCGGCACAGATACGCAGTATTTT.

This clonotype turned up a few times. The gene calls are TRBV4-3 and TRBJ2-3; D uncertain. Germline-derived CDR1 and CDR2 are LGHNA and YSLEER. CDR3 size: 15 residues. V was clipped by 5 bases and J by 5 bases, with 17 bases between them. For the CDR3, the DNA is TGCGCCAGCAGCGTAGACGGACCCGATAGAGATACGCAGTATTTT. This sequence encodes CASSVDGPDRDTQYF.

The chain combines TRBV7-9 with TRBJ2-1, with D possibly TRBD1 on 5 matching bases. Germline V lookup: CDR1 SEHNR, CDR2 FQNEAQ (reference sequence). This CDR3 is 15 amino acids long. Trimming stripped 2 bases from V and 9 bases from J, with 17 bases between. CDR3 sequence: CASSLPGPQRGEQFF. In DNA, the CDR3 is TGTGCCAGCAGCTTACCGGGCCCTCAAAGGGGTGAGCAGTTCTTC. Full variable domain (rest looked up from reference TRBV7-9 and TRBJ2-1): DTGVSQNPRHKITKRGQNVTFRCDPISEHNRLYWYRQTLGQGPEFLTYFQNEAQLEKSRLLSDRFSAERPKGSFSTLEIQRTEQGDSAMYLCASSLPGPQRGEQFFGPGTRLTVL.

CDR3 sequence reads: CASSFRGGTGYTF. The DNA of the CDR3 is TGTGCCAGCAGCTTCAGGGGAGGTACCGGCTACACCTTC. This chain connects TRBV7-9 to TRBJ1-2; TRBD1 is a possible D gene (6 bases). V dropped 3 bases and J dropped 8 bases, with 13 bases sitting between them. The germline gives CDR1 SEHNR, CDR2 FQNEAQ (reference sequence). There are 13 residues in the CDR3.

The chain couples TRBV20-1 to TRBJ1-1; D possibly corresponds to TRBD1 (6 bases). Germline lookup yields CDR1 DFQATT and CDR2 SNEGSKA (reference sequence). This CDR3 region has 13 residues. V was trimmed by 2 bases and J by 3 bases, leaving 10 bases between them. This CDR3 reads CSARQDSYTEAFF. In DNA, the CDR3 is TGCAGTGCTAGACAGGACAGTTACACTGAAGCTTTCTTT.

The genes are TRBV12-3 or TRBV12-4 and TRBJ1-2; D is undetermined. Trimming removed 2 bases from V and 5 bases from J, with 9 bases in between. The CDR3 is made up of 13 amino acids. Here the CDR3 reads CASSLRMGYGYTF. The CDR3 DNA is TGTGCCAGCAGTTTAAGGATGGGATATGGCTACACCTTC.

The rearrangement uses TRBV21-1 and TRBJ2-1; the table's D gene call, TRBD2, was not cross checked with the DNA. TRBV21-1 is assigned pseudogene status. The CDR3 spans 15 residues. The DNA of the CDR3 is TGTGCCAGCAGCAGACTAGCGGGAGCATATGTTGAGCAGTTCTTC. This gives the protein CASSRLAGAYVEQFF.

The chain links TRBV3-1 to TRBJ2-7, with 7 bases fitting TRBD1. Per the germline V gene, CDR1 is LGHDT and CDR2 is YNNKEL (reference sequence). V was pared by 0 bases and J by 6 bases, with 5 bases of the junction left unmatched. This CDR3 comprises 14 residues. CDR3 amino acids: CASSQDRGLFEQYF. The CDR3 DNA is TGTGCCAGCAGCCAAGATAGGGGGCTTTTCGAGCAGTACTTC.

Only a few counts were recorded for this clonotype. The chain employs TRBV5-1 and TRBJ2-2; the match to TRBD1 covers 7 bases. The germline V gene encodes CDR1 SGHRS and CDR2 YFSETQ. This CDR3 comprises 14 residues. The ends lost 3 bases at V and 1 base at J; junction bases unmatched: 0. The CDR3: CASSWTGNTGELFF. The CDR3 bases are TGCGCCAGCAGCTGGACAGGGAACACCGGGGAGCTGTTTTTT. Full variable domain (rest looked up from reference TRBV5-1 and TRBJ2-2): KAGVTQTPRYLIKTRGQQVTLSCSPISGHRSVSWYQQTPGQGLQFLFEYFSETQRNKGNFPGRFSGRQFSNSRSEMNVSTLELGDSALYLCASSWTGNTGELFFGEGSRLTVL.